This T cell receptor beta chain is from a study of response to subunit inactivated influenza vaccine. Study outcomes and limitations: A suggestion made by the authors is that each seasonal influenza vaccination recruits few new T cells.

TCRdb itself ran the RT-PCR reads through MiXCR, one entry per CDR3 protein. The sample contains 750,000 to 850,000 distinct CDR3 sequences, about 18% of which appear only once. This clonotype occurred a few times. Its specificity is not known. This CDR3 is built from 13 residues. Trimming removed 3 bases from V and 4 bases from J; junction bases left unmatched: 5. Germline values: CDR1 DFQATT, CDR2 SNEGSKA (reference sequence). The TCR comes from a man over 45 who received an inactivated influenza vaccine. This chain connects TRBV20-1 to TRBJ1-1; 7 bases are a match to TRBD1. Sample: PBMCs from blood, taken about 5 days after vaccination. The CDR3 loop is CSARKGASTEAFF. The CDR3 DNA follows: TGCAGTGCTAGGAAGGGGGCTTCCACTGAAGCTTTCTTT.